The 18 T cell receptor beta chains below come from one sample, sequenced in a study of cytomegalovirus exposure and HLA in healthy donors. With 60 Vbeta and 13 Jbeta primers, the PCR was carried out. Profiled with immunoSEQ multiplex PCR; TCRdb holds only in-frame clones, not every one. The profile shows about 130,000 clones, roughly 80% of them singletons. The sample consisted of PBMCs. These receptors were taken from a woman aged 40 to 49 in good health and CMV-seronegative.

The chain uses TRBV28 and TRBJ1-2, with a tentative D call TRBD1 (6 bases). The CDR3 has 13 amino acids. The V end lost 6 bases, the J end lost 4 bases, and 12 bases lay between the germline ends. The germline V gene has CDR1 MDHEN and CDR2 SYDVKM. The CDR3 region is CASRSGQFYGYTF. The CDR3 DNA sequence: TGTGCCAGCAGGTCTGGACAGTTCTATGGCTACACCTTC.

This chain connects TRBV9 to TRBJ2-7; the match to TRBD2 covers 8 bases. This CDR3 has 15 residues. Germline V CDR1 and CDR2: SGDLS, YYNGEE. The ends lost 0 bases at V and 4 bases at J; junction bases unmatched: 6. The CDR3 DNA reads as TGTGCCAGCAGCGTAGGTACGGGGGGGGAATACGAGCAGTACTTC. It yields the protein CASSVGTGGEYEQYF.

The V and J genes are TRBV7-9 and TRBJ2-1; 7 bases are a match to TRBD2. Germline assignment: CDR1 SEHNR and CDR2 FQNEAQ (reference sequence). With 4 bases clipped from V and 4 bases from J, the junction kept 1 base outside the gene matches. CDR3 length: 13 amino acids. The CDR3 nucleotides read TGTGCCAGCAGCTCTAGCGGTTACAATGAGCAGTTCTTC. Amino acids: CASSSSGYNEQFF.

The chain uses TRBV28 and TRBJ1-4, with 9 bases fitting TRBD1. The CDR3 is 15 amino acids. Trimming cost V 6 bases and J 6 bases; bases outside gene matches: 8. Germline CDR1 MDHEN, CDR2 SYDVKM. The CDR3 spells CASRPGQGPYEKLFF. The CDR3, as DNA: TGTGCCAGCAGGCCCGGACAGGGGCCTTATGAAAAACTGTTTTTT.

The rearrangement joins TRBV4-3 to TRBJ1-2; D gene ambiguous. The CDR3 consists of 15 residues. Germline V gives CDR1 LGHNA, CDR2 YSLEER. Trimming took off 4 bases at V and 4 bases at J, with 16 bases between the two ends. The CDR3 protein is CASSPKRGAVYGYTF. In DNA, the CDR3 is TGCGCCAGCAGCCCTAAGCGGGGAGCGGTCTATGGCTACACCTTC.

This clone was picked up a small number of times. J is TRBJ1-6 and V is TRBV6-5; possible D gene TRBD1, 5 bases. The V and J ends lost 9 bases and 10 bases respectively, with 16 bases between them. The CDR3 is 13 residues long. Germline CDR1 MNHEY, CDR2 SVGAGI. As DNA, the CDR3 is TGTGCCAGTTGCGGGACCCTTGGATCACCCCTCCACTTT. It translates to CASCGTLGSPLHF.

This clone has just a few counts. The CDR3 DNA reads TGTGCCAGCAGTTCAGGACAGATGTCCTACGAGCAGTACTTC. Translating gives CASSSGQMSYEQYF. V gene TRBV28 combines with J gene TRBJ2-5; perhaps TRBD1 as D (6 bases). The assigned J gene may be wrong: the sequence end matches TRBJ2-7 better. Germline V gene sequence: CDR1 MDHEN, CDR2 SYDVKM. The CDR3 totals 14 residues.

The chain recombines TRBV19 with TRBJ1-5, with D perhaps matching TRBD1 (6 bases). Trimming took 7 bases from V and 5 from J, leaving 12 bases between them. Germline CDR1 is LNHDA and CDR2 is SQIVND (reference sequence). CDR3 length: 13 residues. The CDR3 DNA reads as TGTGCCAGTACAGCATACAGGGATCAGCCCCAGCATTTT. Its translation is CASTAYRDQPQHF.

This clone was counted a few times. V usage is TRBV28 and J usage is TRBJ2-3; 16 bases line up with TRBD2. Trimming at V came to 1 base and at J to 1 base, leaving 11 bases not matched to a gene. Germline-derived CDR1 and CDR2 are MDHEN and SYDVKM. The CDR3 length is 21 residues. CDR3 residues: CASSLLGLAGGPSGGTDTQYF. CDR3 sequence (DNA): TGTGCCAGCAGTTTATTGGGACTAGCGGGAGGGCCGAGCGGCGGCACAGATACGCAGTATTTT.

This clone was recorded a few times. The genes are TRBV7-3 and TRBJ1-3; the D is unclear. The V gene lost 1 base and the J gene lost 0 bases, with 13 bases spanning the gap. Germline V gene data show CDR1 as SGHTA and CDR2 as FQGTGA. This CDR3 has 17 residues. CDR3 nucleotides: TGTGCCAGCAGCTTAATCGTACGGGGAGGCTCTGGAAACACCATATATTTT. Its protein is CASSLIVRGGSGNTIYF.

The CDR3 is CASSVQGSYEQYF. In nucleotides, the CDR3 is TGTGCCAGCAGTGTACAGGGATCCTACGAGCAGTACTTC. The chain uses TRBV27 and TRBJ2-7, with TRBD1 as a possible D gene (6 bases). The germline CDR1 and CDR2 sequences are MNHEY and SMNVEV (reference sequence). The CDR3 spans 13 residues. Trimming shortened V by 5 bases and J by 1 base, and 9 bases separated the two germline ends.

The CDR3 region is CASSVESGGARGTQYF. The DNA of the CDR3 is TGTGCCAGCAGCGTAGAAAGCGGGGGGGCAAGGGGGACCCAGTACTTC. The V and J genes are TRBV9 and TRBJ2-5; TRBD2 matches at 10 bases. Germline values: CDR1 SGDLS, CDR2 YYNGEE. This CDR3 comprises 16 residues. The junction had 9 bases not matched to a gene; V was cut back by 0 bases and J by 7 bases. The variable domain in full, with the rest retrieved from reference TRBV9 and TRBJ2-5, is DSGVTQTPKHLITATGQRVTLRCSPRSGDLSVYWYQQSLDQGLQFLIQYYNGEERAKGNILERFSAQQFPDLHSELNLSSLELGDSALYFCASSVESGGARGTQYFGPGTRLLVL.

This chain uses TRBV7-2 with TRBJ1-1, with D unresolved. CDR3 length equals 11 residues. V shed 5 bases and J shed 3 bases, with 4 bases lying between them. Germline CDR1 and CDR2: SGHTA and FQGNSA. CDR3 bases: TGTGCCAGCAGCCAGGACACTGAAGCTTTCTTT. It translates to CASSQDTEAFF.

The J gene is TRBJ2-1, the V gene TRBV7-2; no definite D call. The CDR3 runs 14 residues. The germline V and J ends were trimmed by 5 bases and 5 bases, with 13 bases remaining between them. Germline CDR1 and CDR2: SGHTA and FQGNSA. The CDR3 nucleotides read TGTGCCAGCAGCCCTATCTTCCGGGACAATGAGCAGTTCTTC. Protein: CASSPIFRDNEQFF.

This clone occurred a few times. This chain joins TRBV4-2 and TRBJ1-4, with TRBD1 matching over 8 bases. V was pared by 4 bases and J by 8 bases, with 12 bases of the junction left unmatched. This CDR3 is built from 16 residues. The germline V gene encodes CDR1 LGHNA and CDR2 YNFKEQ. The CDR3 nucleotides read TGTGCCAGCAGCCCGGGGGGCTCAGGGGGCAGGGAAAAACTGTTTTTT. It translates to CASSPGGSGGREKLFF.

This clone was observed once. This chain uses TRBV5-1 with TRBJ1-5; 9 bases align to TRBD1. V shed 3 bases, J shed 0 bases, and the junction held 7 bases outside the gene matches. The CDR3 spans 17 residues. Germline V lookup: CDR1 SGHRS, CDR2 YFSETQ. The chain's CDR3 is CASSSGTGLYSNQPQHF. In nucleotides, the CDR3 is TGCGCCAGCAGCTCCGGGACAGGGCTTTATAGCAATCAGCCCCAGCATTTT. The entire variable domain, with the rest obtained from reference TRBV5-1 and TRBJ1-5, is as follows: KAGVTQTPRYLIKTRGQQVTLSCSPISGHRSVSWYQQTPGQGLQFLFEYFSETQRNKGNFPGRFSGRQFSNSRSEMNVSTLELGDSALYLCASSSGTGLYSNQPQHFGDGTRLSIL.

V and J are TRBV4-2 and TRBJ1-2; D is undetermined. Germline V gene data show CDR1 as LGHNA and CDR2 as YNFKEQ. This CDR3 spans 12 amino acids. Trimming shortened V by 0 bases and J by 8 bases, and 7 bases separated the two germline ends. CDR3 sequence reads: CASSQDWRGYTF. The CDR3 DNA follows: TGTGCCAGCAGCCAAGATTGGAGGGGCTACACCTTC.

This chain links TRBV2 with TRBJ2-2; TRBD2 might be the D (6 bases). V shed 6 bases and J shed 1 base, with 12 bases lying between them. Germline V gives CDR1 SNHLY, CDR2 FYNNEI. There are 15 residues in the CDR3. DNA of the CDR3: TGTGCCAGCAGAAGACTAGTGGGGAACACCGGGGAGCTGTTTTTT. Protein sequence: CASRRLVGNTGELFF.